A selection of T cell receptor beta chains follows, all from one sample in a study of T-cell memory formation after mild COVID-19. TCRdb fed the 5' RACE reads into MiXCR, producing one record per CDR3 protein. The sample lists around 300,000 distinct CDR3 sequences, approximately 14% seen once, with about a fifth in the top ten. The sequencing input was PBMCs or a T cell subset sorted from them (not recorded which). The receptors stem from a man aged 18 to 30 who had mild COVID-19 (a few samples of this study predate the infection). Cell type and time point are not known. CDR3s include the opening cysteine and the closing phenylalanine or tryptophan. D genes are given only for firm matches. Clone size is not always given. Where it is, it says once, few, many or a class for expanded clones.

CDR3: CASSLRRTSMNTEAFF
DNA: TGTGCCAGCAGCCTAAGACGGACTAGCATGAACACTGAAGCTTTCTTT
D: .
V: TRBV7-2
J: TRBJ1-1
size: few

CDR3: CAAAPAGANVLTF
DNA: TGTGCCGCCGCGCCAGCCGGGGCCAACGTCCTGACTTTC
D: .
V: TRBV24-1
J: TRBJ2-6
size: .

CDR3: CSAPNEGYNSPLHF
DNA: TGCAGTGCCCCAAATGAGGGCTATAATTCACCCCTCCACTTT
D: .
V: TRBV20-1
J: TRBJ1-6
size: .

CDR3: CASSPYWGDTQYF
DNA: TGTGCCAGCAGCCCCTACTGGGGAGATACGCAGTATTTT
D: .
V: TRBV7-2
J: TRBJ2-3
size: .

CDR3: CATSDLQGPYNEQFF
DNA: TGTGCCACCAGTGATTTGCAAGGACCCTACAATGAGCAGTTCTTC
D: .
V: TRBV24-1
J: TRBJ2-1
size: few

CDR3: CASSQDGSNSPLHF
DNA: TGCGCCAGCAGCCAAGACGGAAGTAATTCACCCCTCCACTTT
D: .
V: TRBV4-1
J: TRBJ1-6
size: few

CDR3: CASSYGTSGNEQFF
DNA: TGTGCCAGCAGTTACGGGACTAGCGGCAATGAGCAGTTCTTC
D: TRBD2
V: TRBV6-5
J: TRBJ2-1
size: .

CDR3: CASSYSNSGGFIDTQYF
DNA: TGTGCCAGCAGTTACTCGAACAGCGGGGGTTTTATAGATACGCAGTATTTT
D: TRBD2
V: TRBV6-5
J: TRBJ2-3
size: .

CDR3: CASSLYPAGEREQYF
DNA: TGTGCCAGCAGCTTATACCCAGCAGGGGAACGCGAGCAGTACTTC
D: .
V: TRBV11-1
J: TRBJ2-7
size: few

CDR3: CASRPPGQVYGYTF
DNA: TGTGCCAGCAGACCTCCTGGACAGGTCTATGGCTACACCTTC
D: TRBD1
V: TRBV7-2
J: TRBJ1-2
size: .

CDR3: CASSPQENYEQYF
DNA: TGTGCCAGCTCACCCCAGGAAAACTACGAGCAGTACTTC
D: .
V: TRBV18
J: TRBJ2-7
size: .

CDR3: CASSLPTGAGDTQYF
DNA: TGTGCCAGCAGCCTACCCACAGGGGCGGGGGATACGCAGTATTTT
D: .
V: TRBV13
J: TRBJ2-3
size: .

CDR3: CASARDLQETQYF
DNA: TGTGCCAGCGCCCGGGACCTACAAGAGACCCAGTACTTC
D: .
V: TRBV10-3
J: TRBJ2-5
size: few

CDR3: CASSVAGSNGAEAFF
DNA: TGTGCCAGCAGCGTAGCCGGGTCGAATGGGGCTGAAGCTTTCTTT
D: .
V: TRBV9
J: TRBJ1-1
size: .

CDR3: CASSLYREETQYF
DNA: TGTGCCAGCAGTCTATACAGAGAAGAGACCCAGTACTTC
D: .
V: TRBV12-3/TRBV12-4
J: TRBJ2-5
size: few

CDR3: CASSDLTGEDEKLFF
DNA: TGTGCCAGCAGTGACCTGACAGGGGAGGACGAAAAACTGTTTTTT
D: TRBD1
V: TRBV6-1
J: TRBJ1-4
size: few

CDR3: CASSLKHTDTQYF
DNA: TGCGCCAGCAGCCTGAAGCACACAGATACGCAGTATTTT
D: .
V: TRBV5-1
J: TRBJ2-3
size: few

CDR3: CASSPRADTQYF
DNA: TGTGCCAGCTCACCACGGGCAGATACGCAGTATTTT
D: .
V: TRBV18
J: TRBJ2-3
size: many

CDR3: CASGLVDQPQHF
DNA: TGTGCCAGCGGGCTAGTCGATCAGCCCCAGCATTTT
D: .
V: TRBV12-3/TRBV12-4
J: TRBJ1-5
size: few

CDR3: CASSSQGGVEQYF
DNA: TGTGCCAGCAGCTCCCAAGGGGGGGTCGAGCAGTACTTC
D: .
V: TRBV7-9
J: TRBJ2-7
size: many